Listed below are T cell receptor beta chains from one sample, sequenced in a study of radiotherapy plus CTLA-4 blockade in lung cancer. Data came from immunoSEQ multiplex PCR; TCRdb stores just in-frame clones and leaves some out. The sample lists 95,000 to 150,000 clones, over 80% occurring once. Sequencing used peripheral blood, obtained from a patient treated with radiotherapy plus ipilimumab. These receptors were collected from a human donor with non-small cell lung cancer that progressed on radiotherapy plus ipilimumab. CDR3s include the opening cysteine and the closing phenylalanine or tryptophan. The D gene is left open where the match is weak. Clone sizes are given selectively: once, few, many, or a class where the clone is expanded.

clone size	V gene	D gene	CDR3 length	J gene	CDR3 protein	CDR3 DNA
.	TRBV11-2	.	14	TRBJ2-7	CASSFLRSSYEQYF	TGTGCCAGCAGCTTCCTCAGGAGCTCCTACGAGCAGTACTTC
few	TRBV5-1	.	13	TRBJ2-7	CASSLDGSYEQYF	TGCGCCAGCAGCTTGGACGGGTCCTACGAGCAGTACTTC
.	TRBV2	.	13	TRBJ2-1	CASSEDRGNEQFF	TGTGCCAGCAGTGAAGACCGGGGCAATGAGCAGTTCTTC
.	TRBV15	TRBD1	15	TRBJ1-5	CATSGGQGSNQPQHF	TGTGCCACCAGCGGTGGACAGGGAAGCAATCAGCCCCAGCATTTT
.	TRBV7-6	TRBD2	14	TRBJ2-1	CASSLSGGYNEQFF	TGTGCCAGCAGCCTTAGCGGGGGGTACAATGAGCAGTTCTTC
once	TRBV2	.	16	TRBJ2-2	CASSVESGLNTGELFF	TGTGCCAGCAGTGTAGAAAGCGGTTTGAACACCGGGGAGCTGTTTTTT
.	TRBV5-1	.	14	TRBJ1-1	CASSSGRRNTEAFF	TGCGCCAGCAGCTCCGGGAGGAGGAACACTGAAGCTTTCTTT
.	TRBV28	.	12	TRBJ1-1	CASGFEGTEAFF	TGTGCCAGCGGCTTCGAGGGTACTGAAGCTTTCTTT
.	TRBV4-1	.	13	TRBJ2-7	CASSQDREYEQYF	TGCGCCAGCAGCCAAGATCGGGAGTACGAGCAGTACTTC
.	TRBV6-5	.	13	TRBJ2-1	CASSDTAGVGRFF	TGTGCCAGCAGCGACACTGCGGGTGTGGGGAGGTTCTTC
.	TRBV5-4	TRBD1	14	TRBJ1-6	CASSLTGERSPLHF	TGTGCCAGCAGCTTGACAGGGGAAAGATCACCCCTCCACTTT
.	TRBV9	TRBD2	16	TRBJ2-1	CASSAGTSGRYNEQFF	TGTGCCAGCAGCGCTGGGACTAGCGGGAGGTACAATGAGCAGTTCTTC
.	TRBV10-3	.	15	TRBJ2-7	CAISTFSEISYEQYF	TGTGCCATCAGCACCTTTAGCGAGATCTCCTACGAGCAGTACTTC
.	TRBV4-1	.	12	TRBJ1-1	CASSSRGTEAFF	TGCGCCAGCAGCTCTAGGGGGACTGAAGCTTTCTTT
.	TRBV5-1	TRBD2	19	TRBJ2-1	CASSKGVAGGASSYNEQFF	TGCGCCAGCAGCAAGGGAGTAGCGGGAGGTGCTAGCTCCTACAATGAGCAGTTCTTC
.	TRBV2	.	16	TRBJ2-2	CASLGFEGGVTGELFF	TGTGCCAGCTTAGGGTTTGAGGGGGGCGTCACCGGGGAGCTGTTTTTT
.	TRBV7-7	TRBD2	15	TRBJ2-5	CASSVRLAGQETQYF	TGTGCTAGCAGCGTCAGACTAGCGGGGCAAGAGACCCAGTACTTC
.	TRBV7-2	.	13	TRBJ1-1	CASSLMGGTEAFF	TGTGCCAGCAGCTTAATGGGGGGCACTGAAGCTTTCTTT
.	TRBV13	TRBD2	16	TRBJ2-1	CASSFLLAATYNEQFF	TGTGCCAGCAGCTTCCTCCTAGCGGCCACCTACAATGAGCAGTTCTTC
.	TRBV6-6	.	12	TRBJ1-3	CASRDGGNTIYF	TGTGCCAGCAGGGACGGGGGAAACACCATATATTTT
once	TRBV7-8	TRBD1	14	TRBJ2-7	CASSFGTGTYEQYF	TGTGCCAGCAGCTTTGGGACAGGAACCTACGAGCAGTACTTC
.	TRBV12-5	TRBD2	16	TRBJ2-2	CASGPPRAGDTGELFF	TGTGCTAGTGGTCCACCACGGGCGGGGGACACCGGGGAGCTGTTTTTT
.	TRBV15	.	14	TRBJ2-2	CATSWPGPFGELFF	TGTGCCACCAGCTGGCCAGGGCCTTTCGGGGAGCTGTTTTTT
.	TRBV5-1	.	15	TRBJ1-2	CASSLAGRVVHGYTF	TGCGCCAGCAGCTTGGCCGGCAGGGTGGTTCATGGCTACACCTTC
.	TRBV5-1	TRBD1	15	TRBJ2-1	CASRRDRSSYNEQFF	TGCGCCAGCAGACGGGACAGAAGCTCCTACAATGAGCAGTTCTTC
.	TRBV9	.	12	TRBJ2-2	CASSDHTGELFF	TGTGCCAGCAGCGACCACACCGGGGAGCTGTTTTTT
.	TRBV4-1	.	17	TRBJ1-4	CASSHPPWGETNEKLFF	TGCGCCAGCAGCCACCCCCCCTGGGGGGAGACTAATGAAAAACTGTTTTTT
.	TRBV13	TRBD2	18	TRBJ2-3	CASSQGLAGGLGTDTQYF	TGTGCCAGCAGTCAGGGACTAGCGGGAGGGCTCGGCACAGATACGCAGTATTTT
.	TRBV7-6	.	15	TRBJ2-2	CASSSPRGVAGELFF	TGTGCCAGCAGCTCTCCGAGGGGGGTGGCCGGGGAGCTGTTTTTT
.	TRBV6-5	.	13	TRBJ1-1	CASSQRGTREAFF	TGTGCCAGCAGTCAGAGGGGGACCCGCGAAGCTTTCTTT
.	TRBV18	TRBD1	15	TRBJ1-1	CASSPLRQGLNEAFF	TGTGCCAGCTCACCACTTCGACAGGGGCTTAATGAAGCTTTCTTT
.	TRBV2	TRBD1	15	TRBJ2-5	CASSEGGQGLKTQYF	TGTGCCAGCAGTGAAGGAGGACAGGGGTTGAAGACCCAGTACTTC
.	TRBV5-1	TRBD1	14	TRBJ1-2	CASSLGTGGRGYTF	TGCGCCAGCAGCTTGGGGACAGGGGGCCGTGGCTACACCTTC
.	TRBV27	.	14	TRBJ1-1	CASSLFPIDTEAFF	TGTGCCAGCAGTTTATTCCCAATCGACACTGAAGCTTTCTTT
.	TRBV19	TRBD1	20	TRBJ2-3	CARRNGTGGSLAGVGDTQYF	TGTGCCAGAAGAAACGGGACAGGGGGCAGCCTAGCGGGAGTTGGGGATACGCAGTATTTT
.	TRBV18	TRBD2	17	TRBJ2-7	CASSLLVVSGKIPEQYF	TGTGCCAGCTCACTCCTAGTGGTTAGCGGGAAAATTCCCGAGCAGTACTTC
.	TRBV11-2	.	14	TRBJ2-1	CASSYHSGGREQFF	TGTGCCAGCAGCTACCACTCGGGGGGCCGGGAGCAGTTCTTC
once	TRBV29-1	.	14	TRBJ2-3	CSVAPRDWTDTQYF	TGCAGCGTTGCCCCGCGGGATTGGACAGATACGCAGTATTTT
.	TRBV5-6	TRBD2	16	TRBJ2-1	CASSGVAGLSYNEQFF	TGTGCCAGCAGCGGAGTAGCGGGGCTCTCCTACAATGAGCAGTTCTTC
.	TRBV7-2	.	15	TRBJ2-2	CASSPLPRDTGELFF	TGTGCCAGCAGCCCGCTACCCAGGGACACCGGGGAGCTGTTTTTT
.	TRBV27	.	14	TRBJ2-7	CASRPGLGIYEQYF	TGTGCCAGCAGACCGGGCCTTGGGATTTACGAGCAGTACTTC
.	TRBV6-5	.	14	TRBJ2-5	CASSYNRAKETQYF	TGTGCCAGCAGTTACAACCGAGCGAAAGAGACCCAGTACTTC
once	TRBV27	.	13	TRBJ1-2	CASSEGQNYGYTF	TGTGCCAGCAGTGAAGGGCAGAACTATGGCTACACCTTC
.	TRBV6-6	.	14	TRBJ2-1	CASSYSMTKGEQFF	TGTGCCAGCAGTTACTCCATGACTAAGGGTGAGCAGTTCTTC
.	TRBV5-1	.	14	TRBJ1-1	CASSLQGGETEAFF	TGCGCCAGCAGCCTACAGGGAGGAGAAACTGAAGCTTTCTTT
.	TRBV5-1	.	12	TRBJ2-7	CASTSGGNEQYF	TGCGCCAGCACCTCCGGCGGGAACGAGCAGTACTTC
.	TRBV5-6	TRBD1	15	TRBJ2-2	CASSPDRGNTGELFF	TGTGCCAGCAGCCCCGACAGGGGGAACACCGGGGAGCTGTTTTTT
.	TRBV7-3	.	13	TRBJ2-1	CASSLDHLGEQFF	TGTGCCAGCAGCTTAGATCATTTAGGGGAGCAGTTCTTC
once	TRBV29-1	TRBD1	12	TRBJ2-1	CSERDRGREQFF	TGCAGCGAGAGGGACAGGGGGAGAGAGCAGTTCTTC
.	TRBV7-8	.	15	TRBJ1-4	CASTQGDATNEKLFF	TGTGCCAGCACCCAAGGGGACGCAACTAATGAAAAACTGTTTTTT
.	TRBV5-6	TRBD2	16	TRBJ2-7	CASSLAGTSNSYEQYF	TGTGCCAGCAGCTTGGCCGGGACTAGCAACTCCTACGAGCAGTACTTC
.	TRBV19	.	14	TRBJ1-3	CASKASSSGNTIYF	TGTGCCAGTAAGGCGAGCAGCTCTGGAAACACCATATATTTT
.	TRBV2	.	13	TRBJ2-7	CASSEDVLDEQYF	TGTGCCAGCAGTGAAGACGTCCTGGACGAGCAGTACTTC